This TCR beta chain was captured in a study of human T cells and chemical hapten exposure (dated by TCRdb to the early 2020s). Describing the broader study: For sensitization, 2% DPC in acetone was applied to an approximately 2 cm by approximately 2 cm area of upper inner arm skin. Blood was sampled from patients pre-sensitization (week 0) and at 2, 6 and about 24 weeks after DPC sensitization. The libraries were sequenced as a pool, and the TCR yield per sample differed mostly because of small variations in library volumes within the pool. Patch testing on the upper back used Finn chambers containing 0.01% DPC, with scoring done after 6 days according to International Contact Dermatitis Research Group standards. Throughout the study period of around 25 weeks, patients also received therapeutic DPC doses to the scalp every week. Peripheral blood TCR repertoire changes were tracked in vivo in alopecia patients during primary and secondary sensitization to the hapten diphenylcyclopropenone (DPC). The patient cohort, mostly female, included alopecia areata with under or over 50% scalp involvement, alopecia totalis and alopecia universalis. Twenty-nine alopecia patients provided blood for TCR sequencing at one to four time points (pre-sensitization, 2, 6 and 24 weeks).

On the study overall, not on this receptor specifically: A positive correlation was found between the number of PT1 expanded TCRs and patch test score, with significance reached at thresholds 8, 16 and 32 but not 4. Because every patient had alopecia, a presumed autoimmune disease, the patients' immune response might differ from that of healthy individuals. Significantly more large CDR3 similarity clusters were formed by expanded TCRs than by pre-sensitization or healthy control sets, consistent with antigen-driven responses. DPC sensitization did not change how many TCRs were above 1 in 1000 frequency, and no evidence was found of alterations in global repertoire structure. After repeated subsampling, the strength of the expansion versus patch-test correlation and the threshold at which it became significant changed.

This clonotype appeared many times. Its binding antigen is unknown. Nothing much larger sits one base from this clone, and base qualities are not available. To prepare the library, RACE was applied. Sequencing took place on a NextSeq 500. During library preparation, unique molecular identifiers were attached to individual cDNA molecules so that TCRs could be counted quantitatively and reproducibly. For every blood RNA sample, sequencing covered both the TCR alpha and TCR beta chains. As for the original processing: A median of about 89,000 TCRs per sample was observed, with a range of roughly 23,224 to 700,000. V, J and CDR3 annotation of the TCR reads was performed with the Decombinator software suite. For PS versus PT1 abundance plots, all samples were subsampled to the same number of TCRs (28,000). Expanded TCRs were defined as absent before sensitization and observed at least eight times at the 2-week time point. TCRdb cleaned the public reads at Q25 with fastp, built clones with MiXCR and kept in-frame beta chains. Rows with one shared CDR3 protein collapse into an entry with the most common genes and DNA. TCRdb's processing, not the study's, gives the V and J calls here. Recorded for this sample are 35,000 to 45,000 distinct CDR3 sequences; more than 8.5% of them occurred a single time. The ten largest account for 14% to 15% of the sample.

The CDR3 holds 13 amino acids from the cysteine to the phenylalanine. The only DNA kept is the CDR3, 39 bases in frame from the first base. CDR1 DFQATT and CDR2 SNEGSKA are derived from the germline V gene (reference sequence). V sheds 6 bases and J sheds 7 bases, leaving 16 bases between their ends. According to the study, the label for this sample's time point signals: patch test 2, 6 weeks after DPC sensitization. The treatment or condition label for this specimen denotes: therapeutic diphenylcyclopropenone sensitization with weekly scalp DPC. At each patch-test visit, blood was drawn before the patch test was applied. To be eligible, patients had to be aged 18 to 70, diagnosed with alopecia and judged suitable for DPC therapy, while pregnant patients were excluded. Unfractionated whole blood was collected in Tempus Blood RNA tubes, and total RNA was extracted from that blood.

This specimen was whole blood, taken in connection with sensitization to the hapten diphenylcyclopropenone (DPC). Rearrangement joined TRBV20-1 to TRBJ1-3, with a tentative D gene TRBD1 over 5 matching bases. This TCR came from a middle-aged woman with alopecia areata. Some clones in this sample may be carry-over from other donors' samples. CDR3 protein: CSARSTDLNTIYF. Here is the DNA: TGCAGTGCACGATCGACAGATCTTAACACCATATATTTT.